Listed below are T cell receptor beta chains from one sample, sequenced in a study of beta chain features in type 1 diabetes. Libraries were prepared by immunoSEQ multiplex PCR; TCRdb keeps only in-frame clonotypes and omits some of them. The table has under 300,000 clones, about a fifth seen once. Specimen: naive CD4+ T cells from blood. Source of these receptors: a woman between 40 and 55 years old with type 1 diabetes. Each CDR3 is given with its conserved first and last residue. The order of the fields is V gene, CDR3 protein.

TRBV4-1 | CASSQGLAHEQFF
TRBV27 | CASREGAGPWTEAFF
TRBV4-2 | CASSSGSQPQHF
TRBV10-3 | CAISESSTLDEQYF
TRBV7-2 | CASSLGGGGLNTEAFF
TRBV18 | CASSPRTGSRNEQYF
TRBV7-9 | CASSLVLGQGKLNEQFF
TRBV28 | CASRLNGRPQHF
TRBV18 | CASSPSGEYGYTF
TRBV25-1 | CASSGTSGFTARINEQFF
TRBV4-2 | CASSQGTGSHEQYF
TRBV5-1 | CASSGVRTSGGTETQYF
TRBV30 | CAWTQMAGGGYGYTF
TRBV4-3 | CASSQATTRAIPVEQYF
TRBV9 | CASRGTGGPDTQYF
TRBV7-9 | CASQLDLSYNEQFF
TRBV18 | CASSPRTGHYGYTF
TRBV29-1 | CSVGSRGATTEAFF
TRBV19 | CASSVTGVAGGVEQFF
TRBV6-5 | CASSARGQNEQFF
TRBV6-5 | CASSYSGQGTAYEQYF
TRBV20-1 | CSAKAVETQYF
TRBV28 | CASSFASNYGYTF
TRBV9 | CASSPRTSGNTDTQYF
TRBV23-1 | CASSPGQGVSYGYTF
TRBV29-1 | CSVSPREGWTDTQYF
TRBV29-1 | CSVELGRVSEQYF